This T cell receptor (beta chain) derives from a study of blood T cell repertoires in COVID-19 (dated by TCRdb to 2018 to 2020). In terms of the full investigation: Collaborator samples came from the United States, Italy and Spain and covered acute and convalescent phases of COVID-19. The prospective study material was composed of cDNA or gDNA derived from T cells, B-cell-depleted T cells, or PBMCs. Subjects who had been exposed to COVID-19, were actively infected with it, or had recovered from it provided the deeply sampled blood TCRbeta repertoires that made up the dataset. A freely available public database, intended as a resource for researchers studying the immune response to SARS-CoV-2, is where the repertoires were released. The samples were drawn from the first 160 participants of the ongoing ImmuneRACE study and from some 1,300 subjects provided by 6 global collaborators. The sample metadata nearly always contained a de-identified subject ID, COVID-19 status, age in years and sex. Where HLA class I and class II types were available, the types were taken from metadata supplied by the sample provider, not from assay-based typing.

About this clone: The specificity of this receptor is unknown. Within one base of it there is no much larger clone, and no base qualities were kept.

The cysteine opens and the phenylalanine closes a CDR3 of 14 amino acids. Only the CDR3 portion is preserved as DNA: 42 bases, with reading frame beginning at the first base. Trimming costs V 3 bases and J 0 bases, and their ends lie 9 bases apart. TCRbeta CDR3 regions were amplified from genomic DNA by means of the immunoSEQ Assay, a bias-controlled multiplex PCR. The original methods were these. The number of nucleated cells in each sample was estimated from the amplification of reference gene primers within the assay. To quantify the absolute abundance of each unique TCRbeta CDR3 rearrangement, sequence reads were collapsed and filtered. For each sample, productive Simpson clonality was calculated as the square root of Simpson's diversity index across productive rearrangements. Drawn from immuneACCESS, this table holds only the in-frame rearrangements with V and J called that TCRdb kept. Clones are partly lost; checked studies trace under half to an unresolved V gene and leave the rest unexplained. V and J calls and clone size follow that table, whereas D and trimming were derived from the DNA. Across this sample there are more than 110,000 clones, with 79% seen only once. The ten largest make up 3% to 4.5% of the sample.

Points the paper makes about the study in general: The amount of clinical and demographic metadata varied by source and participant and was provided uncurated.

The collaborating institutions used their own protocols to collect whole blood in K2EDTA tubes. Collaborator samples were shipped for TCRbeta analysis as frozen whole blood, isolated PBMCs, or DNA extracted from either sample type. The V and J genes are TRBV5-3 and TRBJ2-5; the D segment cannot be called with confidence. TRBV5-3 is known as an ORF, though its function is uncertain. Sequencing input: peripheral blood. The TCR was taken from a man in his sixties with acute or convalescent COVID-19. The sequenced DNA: TGTGCCAGAAGCTCTCGACGGGACCAAGAGACCCAGTACTTC. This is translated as CARSSRRDQETQYF.